This passage covers 27 T cell receptor beta chains from one sample sequenced in a study of blood T cell repertoires in COVID-19. Clones were sequenced by immunoSEQ multiplex PCR, and TCRdb holds only the in-frame ones, with some missing. The sample has 150,000 to 200,000 clones, roughly nine tenths seen once; the top ten hold 2.9%. Source material: peripheral blood. The receptors derive from a woman in her thirties with active or convalescent COVID-19.

This rearrangement joins TRBV11-2 to TRBJ1-1; D is perhaps TRBD1 (5 bases). This CDR3 is 14 amino acids long. The V end was cut by 6 bases, the J end by 1 base, with 12 bases between. CDR1 is SGHAT, CDR2 FQNNGV, per germline. CDR3 DNA sequence: TGTGCCAGCAGTTTGGGAAGGGGGAACACTGAAGCTTTCTTT. This sequence encodes CASSLGRGNTEAFF.

The chain recombines TRBV6-5 with TRBJ1-2, with TRBD1 as a possible D gene (6 bases). The V end was cut by 4 bases, the J end by 6 bases, with 15 bases between. CDR1 is MNHEY, CDR2 SVGAGI, per germline. The CDR3 length is 14 residues. As DNA, the CDR3 is TGTGCCAGCAGTTCGACAGGTGGAAGCCATGGCTACACCTTC. This encodes CASSSTGGSHGYTF.

The rearrangement links TRBV11-2 to TRBJ1-3, with TRBD1 matching over 8 bases. This CDR3 contains 17 residues. Germline CDR1 is SGHAT and CDR2 is FQNNGV. The J segment lost 2 bases and the V segment lost 8 bases, leaving 14 bases of the junction unmatched. The CDR3 region is CASEGVDRVFTGNTIYF. The DNA for the CDR3 is TGTGCCAGCGAGGGGGTGGACAGGGTTTTCACTGGAAACACCATATATTTT.

The rearrangement joins TRBV5-6 to TRBJ2-7, with D unresolved. The CDR3 length is 14 residues. The ends were cut back, 2 bases at V and 2 bases at J, with 11 bases in the middle. Germline values: CDR1 SGHDT, CDR2 YYEEEE. The CDR3 protein is CASSFGGHAYEQYF. DNA for the CDR3: TGTGCCAGCAGCTTTGGCGGCCATGCCTACGAGCAGTACTTC.

The V call is TRBV5-1, the J call TRBJ2-7; 10 bases are shared with TRBD2. Germline V lookup: CDR1 SGHRS, CDR2 YFSETQ. The CDR3 consists of 15 residues. Trimming removed 1 base from V and 1 base from J; junction bases left unmatched: 2. CDR3 coding DNA: TGCGCCAGCAGCTTGACTAGCGGGGCGTCCTACGAGCAGTACTTC. Translation gives CASSLTSGASYEQYF.

The rearrangement links TRBV18 to TRBJ1-2, with D perhaps TRBD1 (6 bases). Deletions cut 5 bases from V and 2 bases from J, with 12 bases between. CDR1 and CDR2 from the germline V gene are KGHSH and LQKENI. This CDR3 contains 14 residues. CDR3 residues: CASSEGQGNYGYTF. Written as DNA, the CDR3 is TGTGCCAGCTCAGAGGGCCAGGGGAACTATGGCTACACCTTC.

This clone showed up just once. V is TRBV15 and J is TRBJ1-1; 10 bases line up with TRBD1. V was clipped by 1 base and J by 9 bases; unmatched bases: 5. The CDR3 has 14 residues. Germline CDR1 is LNHNV and CDR2 is YYDKDF (reference sequence). CDR3 residues: CATSRVRDRGKAFF. The DNA for the CDR3 is TGTGCCACCAGCAGAGTCCGGGACAGGGGAAAAGCTTTCTTT.

This clone was found once. The chain combines TRBV6-5 with TRBJ2-5; perhaps TRBD1 as D (6 bases). V lost 6 bases to trimming and J lost 4 bases, with 12 bases between them. This CDR3 comprises 13 residues. The germline CDR1 and CDR2 sequences are MNHEY and SVGAGI. This CDR3 is CASRGANRETQYF. The CDR3 DNA follows: TGTGCCAGCAGGGGGGCCAACAGAGAGACCCAGTACTTC.

This clone was detected only once. The chain carries TRBV10-3 and TRBJ1-4; TRBD1 matches at 9 bases. The CDR3 has 15 residues. Germline V lookup: CDR1 ENHRY, CDR2 SYGVKD. The junction had 5 bases not matched to a gene; V was cut back by 4 bases and J by 5 bases. CDR3 DNA: TGTGCCATCAGTGCAGGGGACAGGGAAAATGAAAAACTGTTTTTT. Translating gives CAISAGDRENEKLFF.

The genes are TRBV11-3 and TRBJ2-1; the D is unclear. The CDR3 loop spans 12 amino acids. V shed 5 bases and J shed 10 bases, with 12 bases lying between them. Germline values: CDR1 SGHNT, CDR2 YENEEA. As DNA, the CDR3 is TGTGCCAGCAGCCAGAACCCCTTGGAGCAGTTCTTC. Translated: CASSQNPLEQFF.

The rearrangement joins TRBV5-1 to TRBJ1-2, with 9 nucleotides matching TRBD1. The V segment lost 3 bases and the J segment 3 bases; nucleotides outside the gene matches: 6. CDR3 length: 15 amino acids. Germline V lookup: CDR1 SGHRS, CDR2 YFSETQ. The CDR3 nucleotides read TGCGCCAGCAGCTCAGGGACAGGGATCGACTATGGCTACACCTTC. As protein: CASSSGTGIDYGYTF. Combining the CDR3 with reference TRBV5-1 and TRBJ1-2 gives the whole variable domain KAGVTQTPRYLIKTRGQQVTLSCSPISGHRSVSWYQQTPGQGLQFLFEYFSETQRNKGNFPGRFSGRQFSNSRSEMNVSTLELGDSALYLCASSSGTGIDYGYTFGSGTRLTVV.

The chain carries TRBV29-1 and TRBJ2-1, with 11 bases identical to TRBD2. Germline lookup yields CDR1 SQVTM and CDR2 ANQGSEA. The CDR3 extends over 13 amino acids. J was trimmed by 5 bases and V by 6 bases; bases with no gene match: 3. This CDR3 reads CSVETSGNNEQFF. For the CDR3, the DNA is TGCAGCGTGGAGACTAGCGGGAACAATGAGCAGTTCTTC.

The chain combines TRBV2 with TRBJ1-1, with 7 bases matching TRBD1. V lost 2 bases and J lost 7; bases outside the gene matches: 10. Germline V gene sequence: CDR1 SNHLY, CDR2 FYNNEI. There are 15 residues in the CDR3. CDR3 DNA sequence: TGTGCCAGCAGTGAACGAGGGGGCGTATTGATTGAAGCTTTCTTT. It translates to CASSERGGVLIEAFF.

This chain connects TRBV28 to TRBJ1-2; weak D call: TRBD1 (6 bases). CDR1 is MDHEN, CDR2 SYDVKM, per germline. V gave up 5 bases and J gave up 3 bases, with 10 bases separating them. The CDR3 covers 13 residues. CDR3: CASSNRAYYGYTF. Here the CDR3 DNA reads TGTGCCAGCAGTAACAGGGCCTACTATGGCTACACCTTC.

This clone turned up a few times. The J gene is TRBJ1-2, the V gene TRBV6-6; possible D gene TRBD1, 5 bases. Per germline, CDR1 MNHNY and CDR2 SVGAGI (reference sequence). This CDR3 is built from 13 residues. Trimming pared 5 bases from V and 4 bases from J, leaving 11 bases between. CDR3 in amino acids: CASSQTVTYGYTF. The CDR3 DNA reads as TGTGCCAGCAGTCAGACAGTGACCTATGGCTACACCTTC.

The rearrangement links TRBV14 to TRBJ1-6; perhaps TRBD1 as D (5 bases). The V and J ends lost 4 bases and 3 bases respectively, with 10 bases between them. The germline V gene encodes CDR1 SGHDN and CDR2 FVKESK. This CDR3 spans 15 amino acids. As DNA, the CDR3 is TGTGCCAGCAGCCCCCTTGACAGCTATAATTCACCCCTCCACTTT. It translates to CASSPLDSYNSPLHF.

The genes are TRBV27 and TRBJ2-1; weak D call: TRBD1 (6 bases). CDR3 length: 13 amino acids. Trimming left V 6 bases short and J 4 bases short, with 10 bases between. The germline gives CDR1 MNHEY, CDR2 SMNVEV (reference sequence). The CDR3 protein is CASSTRGYNEQFF. CDR3 coding DNA: TGTGCCAGCAGCACGAGGGGGTACAATGAGCAGTTCTTC.

The chain has TRBV5-4 and TRBJ2-5; D remains unclear. Trimming stripped 0 bases from V and 5 bases from J, with 14 bases between. This CDR3 comprises 15 residues. Per the germline V gene, CDR1 is SGHNT and CDR2 is YYREEE (reference sequence). The DNA for the CDR3 is TGTGCCAGCAGCTTGGAAGCAGGCCTACGGGAGACCCAGTACTTC. As protein: CASSLEAGLRETQYF.

This chain uses TRBV19 with TRBJ2-2; no clear D gene. This CDR3 region has 16 residues. Germline CDR1 LNHDA, CDR2 SQIVND (reference sequence). V was clipped by 6 bases and J by 2 bases, with 16 bases between them. The CDR3 spells CASRVQATRNTGELFF. The CDR3 nucleotides read TGTGCCAGTAGGGTCCAGGCAACCCGAAACACCGGGGAGCTGTTTTTT.

The chain uses TRBV2 and TRBJ1-3; 9 nucleotides agree with TRBD1. CDR3 length equals 17 residues. The germline CDR1 and CDR2 sequences are SNHLY and FYNNEI. J lost 3 bases, V lost 2 bases, and 8 bases had no gene match. CDR3 nucleotide sequence: TGTGCCAGCAGTGAAAGGTCGGGACAGGGCTTTGGAAACACCATATATTTT. Translated, it gives CASSERSGQGFGNTIYF.

This chain connects TRBV6-5 to TRBJ2-5; TRBD1 agrees at 12 bases. The CDR3 has 15 amino acids. Trimming took 6 bases from V and 5 from J; bases not matched to a gene: 7. The V gene's germline CDR1 is MNHEY and CDR2 SVGAGI. The CDR3: CASRPGQGARETQYF. The CDR3 DNA reads TGTGCCAGCAGGCCGGGACAGGGGGCTCGGGAGACCCAGTACTTC.

This chain connects TRBV5-6 to TRBJ2-7; 8 bases match TRBD1. The germline V gene has CDR1 SGHDT and CDR2 YYEEEE. CDR3 size: 16 residues. J gave up 1 base and V 0 bases, and 6 bases lay outside the gene matches. CDR3 bases: TGTGCCAGCAGCTTGGGTCAGGGGGCTTCATCCTACGAGCAGTACTTC. Residues: CASSLGQGASSYEQYF.

The rearrangement joins TRBV19 to TRBJ1-5; D is perhaps TRBD1 (5 bases). CDR1 is LNHDA, CDR2 SQIVND, per germline (reference sequence). V was clipped by 4 bases and J by 4 bases, with 17 bases between them. This CDR3 is 16 amino acids long. The CDR3: CASSSAGTGGNQPQHF. The CDR3 DNA reads TGTGCCAGTAGTAGCGCCGGGACGGGGGGAAATCAGCCCCAGCATTTT.

The J gene is TRBJ2-3, the V gene TRBV5-6; 8 nucleotides agree with TRBD1. The length of the CDR3 is 13 residues. With 1 base clipped from V and 9 bases from J, the junction kept 4 bases outside the gene matches. The germline gives CDR1 SGHDT, CDR2 YYEEEE. The CDR3, as DNA: TGTGCCAGCAGCTTGACAGGGGGTAGGACGCAGTATTTT. Its protein product is CASSLTGGRTQYF.

This clone was detected once. The CDR3 loop is CASRMSQGYEQYF. CDR3 DNA sequence: TGTGCCAGTAGAATGTCGCAGGGCTACGAGCAGTACTTC. V and J are TRBV19 and TRBJ2-7; TRBD1 might be the D (5 bases). This CDR3 is 13 amino acids long. Germline V CDR1 and CDR2: LNHDA, SQIVND (reference sequence). V gave up 6 bases and J gave up 3 bases, with 12 bases separating them. The whole variable domain, filled in from reference TRBV19 and TRBJ2-7, reads DGGITQSPKYLFRKEGQNVTLSCEQNLNHDAMYWYRQDPGQGLRLIYYSQIVNDFQKGDIAEGYSVSREKKESFPLTVTSAQKNPTAFYLCASRMSQGYEQYFGPGTRLTVT.

The gene calls are TRBV2 and TRBJ1-5, with 10 bases fitting TRBD1. The germline CDR1 and CDR2 sequences are SNHLY and FYNNEI. After removal of 8 bases from V and 4 bases from J, the junction contained 11 bases not matched to a gene. This CDR3 has 16 amino acids. CDR3 amino acids: CASGVARDRGNQPQHF. CDR3 sequence (DNA): TGTGCCAGCGGCGTAGCGCGGGACAGGGGAAATCAGCCCCAGCATTTT.

The DNA for the CDR3 is TGTGCCAGCAGCTTTTGGCAGAGGAATTCACCCCTCCACTTT. This sequence encodes CASSFWQRNSPLHF. The chain links TRBV5-6 to TRBJ1-6, with D unresolved. This CDR3 contains 14 residues. The V gene's germline CDR1 is SGHDT and CDR2 YYEEEE. Trimming pared 2 bases from V and 7 bases from J, leaving 10 bases between.